Below, 5 T cell receptor beta chains from the same sample are listed, as sequenced in a study of shared clonotypes between healthy human individuals. Data came from immunoSEQ multiplex PCR; TCRdb stores just in-frame clones and leaves some out. The sample has around 940,000 clones, 76% seen once. Specimen: memory CD4+ T cells sorted from blood. The subset was: CD45RA-negative fraction. These receptors were collected from a man between 18 and 35 years old in good health.

This clone appeared once. The chain is built from TRBV10-1 and TRBJ1-5, with 7 bases fitting TRBD1. The germline V gene encodes CDR1 WNHNN and CDR2 SYGVQD (reference sequence). There are 13 residues in the CDR3. V was pared by 6 bases and J by 5 bases, with 4 bases of the junction left unmatched. The CDR3 region is CASRPGGHQPQHF. The CDR3 DNA is TGCGCCAGCAGACCAGGGGGACATCAGCCCCAGCATTTT.

This chain joins TRBV18 and TRBJ1-1; 9 positions match TRBD1. Germline V gene lookup returns CDR1 KGHSH and CDR2 LQKENI. The CDR3 contains 15 residues. V was clipped by 3 bases and J by 5 bases; unmatched bases: 7. CDR3 sequence (DNA): TGTGCCAGCTCACCGGACAGGGGAGAGTTGACTGAAGCTTTCTTT. This sequence encodes CASSPDRGELTEAFF.

J is TRBJ2-7 and V is TRBV18; the match to TRBD1 covers 7 bases. With V trimmed by 4 bases and J by 4 bases, 4 bases remained unmatched. Germline loops: CDR1 KGHSH, CDR2 LQKENI. The CDR3 covers 13 residues. This CDR3 is CASSQGQKYEQYF. The CDR3, as DNA: TGTGCCAGCTCACAGGGACAGAAGTACGAGCAGTACTTC.

The chain is built from TRBV6-1 and TRBJ2-7, with D hard to call. This CDR3 contains 12 residues. The ends were cut back, 3 bases at V and 3 bases at J, with 6 bases in the middle. Germline CDR1 reads MNHNS; CDR2 reads SASEGT. The DNA of the CDR3 is TGTGCCAGCAGTGACTACCGCTACGAGCAGTACTTC. Translating gives CASSDYRYEQYF.

This clone has only a few counts. This chain links TRBV2 with TRBJ1-2; D may be TRBD1 (5 bases). CDR3 length equals 12 residues. Germline CDR1 SNHLY, CDR2 FYNNEI. Trimming removed 5 bases from V and 8 bases from J, with 12 bases in between. In DNA, the CDR3 is TGTGCCAGCAGTCCAGGGAGTACGGGCTACACCTTC. It specifies CASSPGSTGYTF.